The sequence of this T cell receptor (beta chain) was determined in a study of T-cell memory formation after mild COVID-19. Study-wide context: TCR clusters were mostly donor specific.

In its sample, this clonotype was seen a few times. Its antigen is not identified. Overall study results and limits: Clones that contracted from day 15 to 85 had balanced CD4/CD8; later expanders were CD4+ biased.

The CDR3 runs 13 residues. TCRdb redid the calling of the 5' RACE reads with MiXCR, one entry per CDR3 protein. The table has fewer than 90,000 distinct CDR3 sequences, around 13% seen once. Sample: PBMCs or a T cell subset sorted from them (not recorded which). V gene TRBV21-1 combines with J gene TRBJ2-2; TRBD1, the table's D call, was not compared with the DNA. TRBV21-1 is termed a pseudogene. This receptor was identified in a man aged 18-30 years who had mild COVID-19 (a few samples of this study predate the infection). Cell type and time point are not known. DNA for the CDR3: TGTGCCGGGTCGGGACAAAACACCGGGGAGCTGTTTTTT. As protein: CAGSGQNTGELFF.